These 9 T cell receptor beta chains originate from one sample sequenced in a study of CD8+CD57+ T cells in acquired aplastic anemia (dated by TCRdb to between 2017 and 2018). Sequencing was carried out with an Illumina HiSeq 2000. Genomic DNA served as template for TCR beta VDJ combination and CDR3 sequence profiling. The public reads were reanalyzed by TCRdb: fastp trimming at Q25, MiXCR alignment, in-frame beta chains only. For every CDR3 protein sequence, its rows merge into one entry that carries the most common genes and DNA. The sample includes some 70,000 distinct CDR3 sequences, with approximately 54% observed a single time. About 8.5% of the sample is in the top ten clones. The sequenced material came from sorted CD4+, CD8+, or CD8+CD57+ T cells (not recorded which) from PBMCs. All receptors come from a human donor in good health, serving as a control.

There are many counts of this clonotype. The V gene is TRBV12-5, the J gene TRBJ1-1; no clear D. The CDR3 has 14 amino acids. Trimming took 1 base from V and 3 from J, leaving 9 bases between them. Germline CDR1 and CDR2: LGHNT and FRNRAP. CDR3 nucleotide sequence: TGTGCTAGTGGTTTGGGACCATTAGACACTGAAGCTTTCTTT. Translating gives CASGLGPLDTEAFF.

This clonotype was seen repeatedly, ten times or more. The chain couples TRBV7-6 to TRBJ2-1; maybe TRBD2 (6 bases). With 5 bases removed from V and 2 bases from J, the gap between germline ends came to 22 bases. In germline, CDR1 is SGHVS, CDR2 FNYEAQ. The CDR3 covers 18 residues. CDR3 sequence: CASSPKETAGPAYNEQFF. Here the CDR3 DNA reads TGTGCCAGCAGCCCTAAAGAGACAGCGGGCCCAGCCTACAATGAGCAGTTCTTC.

The J gene is TRBJ1-2, the V gene TRBV15, with unresolved D. Germline CDR1 and CDR2: LNHNV and YYDKDF (reference sequence). The ends were cut back, 0 bases at V and 0 bases at J, with 11 bases in the middle. The CDR3 runs to 16 residues. The CDR3 loop reads CATSRDAQPPNYGYTF. The CDR3 DNA is TGTGCCACCAGCAGAGATGCTCAGCCTCCTAACTATGGCTACACCTTC.

The chain has TRBV10-3 and TRBJ2-7, with D perhaps assigned TRBD1 or TRBD2 (5 bases each). Per germline, CDR1 ENHRY and CDR2 SYGVKD. Trimming shortened V by 9 bases and J by 5 bases, and 29 bases separated the two germline ends. The CDR3 extends over 17 amino acids. CDR3 in DNA: TGTGCCATAAATCGAGGCATAGACGGTCCCGGGGCCAACGAGCAGTACTTC. Its translation is CAINRGIDGPGANEQYF.

The chain carries TRBV10-1 and TRBJ2-3; TRBD2 aligns across 12 bases. V lost 4 bases and J lost 2; bases outside the gene matches: 1. The germline V gene encodes CDR1 WNHNN and CDR2 SYGVQD (reference sequence). The CDR3 is 15 residues long. CDR3 in amino acids: CASSGTSGNTDTQYF. The CDR3 nucleotides read TGCGCCAGCAGTGGGACTAGCGGGAACACAGATACGCAGTATTTT.

This clonotype was recorded many times. The chain combines TRBV20-1 with TRBJ1-2, with D perhaps matching TRBD1 (5 bases). The germline V gene encodes CDR1 DFQATT and CDR2 SNEGSKA (reference sequence). V was pared by 3 bases and J by 9 bases, with 11 bases between. The CDR3 is made up of 11 amino acids. The CDR3 bases are TGCAGTGCTAGGGGACGGTTAAGCTACACCTTC. Residues: CSARGRLSYTF.

Many counts were recorded for this clonotype. V is TRBV12-5 and J is TRBJ1-1, with D possibly being TRBD1 (5 bases). This CDR3 is 14 amino acids long. The V end lost 6 bases, the J end lost 3 bases, and 14 bases lay between the germline ends. Germline V gives CDR1 LGHNT, CDR2 FRNRAP. The CDR3: CASGKGSGDTEAFF. Written as DNA, the CDR3 is TGTGCTAGTGGAAAGGGGTCGGGGGACACTGAAGCTTTCTTT.

This clonotype appeared a single time. This chain links TRBV20-1 with TRBJ2-7; 8 bases align to TRBD1. V shed 0 bases and J 2 bases; nucleotides not matched to a gene: 6. There are 15 residues in the CDR3. Germline values: CDR1 DFQATT, CDR2 SNEGSKA (reference sequence). The CDR3 DNA sequence: TGCAGTGCTAGAGATCCCCGGACAGGGACCTACGAGCAGTACTTC. Protein product: CSARDPRTGTYEQYF.

This chain uses TRBV11-1 with TRBJ2-7; D is undetermined. The germline V gene has CDR1 SGHAT and CDR2 FQDESV (reference sequence). The CDR3 loop spans 16 amino acids. Trimming pared 3 bases from V and 3 bases from J, leaving 18 bases between. CDR3 region: CASSFSSAGNDYEQYF. In nucleotides, the CDR3 is TGTGCCAGCAGCTTTAGCTCCGCAGGCAACGACTACGAGCAGTACTTC.